The 5 T cell receptor beta chains below all came from one sample that was sequenced in a study of T cell repertoires in cytomegalovirus infection. These receptors' antigens are unknown. Using its own MiXCR run on the reads, TCRdb lists one record per CDR3 protein. The table shows approximately 470,000 distinct CDR3 sequences, with under 55% occurring only once. The starting material was cultured PBMCs, obtained from culture after CMV antigen stimulation. The source of these receptors is a human donor in good health (CMV status not recorded). Some clones in this sample may be carry-over from other donors' samples.

This chain joins TRBV6-5 and TRBJ2-1; 13 nucleotides align to TRBD2. J gave up 6 bases and V 5 bases, and 4 bases lay outside the gene matches. Germline-derived CDR1 and CDR2 are MNHEY and SVGAGI. The CDR3 extends over 15 amino acids. The CDR3 spells CASSRLAGGGNEQFF. CDR3 DNA sequence: TGTGCCAGCAGTCGACTAGCGGGAGGAGGCAATGAGCAGTTCTTC.

This clonotype was found a few times. The genes are TRBV15 and TRBJ2-2; D ambiguous. The V gene lost 2 bases and the J gene lost 5 bases, with 9 bases spanning the gap. Germline assignment: CDR1 LNHNV and CDR2 YYDKDF (reference sequence). This CDR3 is built from 14 residues. CDR3 DNA sequence: TGTGCCACCAGCAGAAATCTCAGGACCGGGGAGCTGTTTTTT. Its protein is CATSRNLRTGELFF.

A few counts support this clonotype. CDR3 region: CASTQDRGRGNSPLHF. The CDR3 DNA reads as TGTGCCAGCACCCAGGACAGGGGAAGAGGTAACTCACCCCTCCACTTT. This chain joins TRBV12-3 or TRBV12-4 and TRBJ1-6; TRBD1 matches 9 bases. The ends lost 7 bases at V and 10 bases at J; junction bases unmatched: 14. The CDR3 runs 16 residues.

The chain links TRBV6-6 to TRBJ2-7; TRBD2 might be the D (5 bases). Between the trimmed V and J ends, which lost 2 bases and 2 bases, there was a span of 7 bases. The CDR3 is 13 residues long. CDR1 is MNHNY and CDR2 is SVGAGI in the germline V gene (reference sequence). Here the CDR3 reads CASSYLGAYEQYF. The CDR3 DNA sequence: TGTGCCAGCAGTTACCTGGGAGCCTACGAGCAGTACTTC.

This chain uses TRBV20-1 with TRBJ2-1; 7 nucleotides align to TRBD2. The CDR3 sequence is 13 residues long. V dropped 3 bases and J dropped 7; count of bases not matched to a gene: 6. Germline loops: CDR1 DFQATT, CDR2 SNEGSKA (reference sequence). The CDR3, as DNA: TGCAGTGCTAGTAGGGCGGGGGTGAATGAGCAGTTCTTC. Its translation is CSASRAGVNEQFF.